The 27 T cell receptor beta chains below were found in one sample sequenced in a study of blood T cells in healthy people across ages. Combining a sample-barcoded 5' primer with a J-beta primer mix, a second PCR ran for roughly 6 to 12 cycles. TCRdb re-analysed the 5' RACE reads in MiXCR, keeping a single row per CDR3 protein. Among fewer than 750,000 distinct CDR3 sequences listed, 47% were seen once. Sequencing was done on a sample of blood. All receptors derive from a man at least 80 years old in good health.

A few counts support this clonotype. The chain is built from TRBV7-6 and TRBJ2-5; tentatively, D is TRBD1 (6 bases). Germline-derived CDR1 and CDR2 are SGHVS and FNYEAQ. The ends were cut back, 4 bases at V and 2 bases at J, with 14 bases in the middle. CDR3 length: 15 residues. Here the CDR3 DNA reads TGTGCCAGCAGCTCCACCGGGACACATCAAGAGACCCAGTACTTC. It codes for CASSSTGTHQETQYF. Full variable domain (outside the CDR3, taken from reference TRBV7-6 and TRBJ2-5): GAGVSQSPRYKVTKRGQDVALRCDPISGHVSLYWYRQALGQGPEFLTYFNYEAQQDKSGLPNDRFSAERPEGSISTLTIQRTEQRDSAMYRCASSSTGTHQETQYFGPGTRLLVL.

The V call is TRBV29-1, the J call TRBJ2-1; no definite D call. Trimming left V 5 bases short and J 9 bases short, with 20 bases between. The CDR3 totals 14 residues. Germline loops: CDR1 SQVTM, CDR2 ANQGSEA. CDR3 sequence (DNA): TGCAGCGTTCGTGGTCAAGGCCGGTCGGGTGAGCAGTTCTTC. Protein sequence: CSVRGQGRSGEQFF.

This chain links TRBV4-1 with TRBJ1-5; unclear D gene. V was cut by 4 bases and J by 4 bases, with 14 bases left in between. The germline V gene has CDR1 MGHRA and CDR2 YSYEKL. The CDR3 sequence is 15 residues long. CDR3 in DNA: TGCGCCAGCAGCCCGGCAGGACGGCGAAATCAGCCCCAGCATTTT. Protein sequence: CASSPAGRRNQPQHF.

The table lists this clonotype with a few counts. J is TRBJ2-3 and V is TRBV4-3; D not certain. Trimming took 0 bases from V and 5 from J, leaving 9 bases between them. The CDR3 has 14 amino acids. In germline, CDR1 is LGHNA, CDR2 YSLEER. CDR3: CASSQDVTLDTQYF. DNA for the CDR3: TGCGCCAGCAGCCAAGATGTGACCTTAGATACGCAGTATTTT.

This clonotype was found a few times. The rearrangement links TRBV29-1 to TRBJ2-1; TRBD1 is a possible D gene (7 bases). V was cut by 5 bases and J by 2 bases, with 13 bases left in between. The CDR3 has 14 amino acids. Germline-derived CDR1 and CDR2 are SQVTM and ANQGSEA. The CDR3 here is CSVSRGTAYNEQFF. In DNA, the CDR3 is TGCAGCGTTTCACGCGGGACAGCCTACAATGAGCAGTTCTTC.

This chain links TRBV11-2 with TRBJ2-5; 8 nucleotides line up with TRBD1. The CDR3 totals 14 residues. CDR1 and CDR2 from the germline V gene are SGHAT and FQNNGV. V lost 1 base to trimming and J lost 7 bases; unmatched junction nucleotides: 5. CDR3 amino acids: CASSLARTGMTQYF. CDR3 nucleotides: TGTGCCAGCAGCTTAGCGAGGACAGGGATGACCCAGTACTTC.

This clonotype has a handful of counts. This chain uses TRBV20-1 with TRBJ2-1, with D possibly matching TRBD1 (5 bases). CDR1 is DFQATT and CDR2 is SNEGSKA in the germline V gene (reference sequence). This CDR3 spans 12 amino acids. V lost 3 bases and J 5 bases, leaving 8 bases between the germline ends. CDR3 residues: CSASGQNNEQFF. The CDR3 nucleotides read TGCAGTGCTAGTGGACAAAACAATGAGCAGTTCTTC.

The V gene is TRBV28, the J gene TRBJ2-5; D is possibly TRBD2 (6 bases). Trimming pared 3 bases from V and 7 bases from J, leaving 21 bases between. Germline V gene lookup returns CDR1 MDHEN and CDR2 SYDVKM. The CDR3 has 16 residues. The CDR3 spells CASSFRGTDPSGTQYF. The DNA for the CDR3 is TGTGCCAGCAGTTTCCGGGGGACTGATCCATCGGGGACCCAGTACTTC. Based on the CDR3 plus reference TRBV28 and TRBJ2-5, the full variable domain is DVKVTQSSRYLVKRTGEKVFLECVQDMDHENMFWYRQDPGLGLRLIYFSYDVKMKEKGDIPEGYSVSREKKERFSLILESASTNQTSMYLCASSFRGTDPSGTQYFGPGTRLLVL.

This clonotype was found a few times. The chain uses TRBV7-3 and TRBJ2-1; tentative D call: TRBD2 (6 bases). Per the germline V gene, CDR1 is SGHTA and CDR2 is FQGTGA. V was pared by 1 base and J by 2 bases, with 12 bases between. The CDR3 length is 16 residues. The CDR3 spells CASSLSGSGTYNEQFF. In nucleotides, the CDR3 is TGTGCCAGCAGCTTAAGCGGTAGCGGAACCTACAATGAGCAGTTCTTC.

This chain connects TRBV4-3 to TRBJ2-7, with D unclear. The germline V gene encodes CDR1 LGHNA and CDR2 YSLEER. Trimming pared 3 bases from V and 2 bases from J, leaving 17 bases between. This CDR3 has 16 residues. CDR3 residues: CASSQIIQRHTYEQYF. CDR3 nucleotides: TGCGCCAGCAGCCAGATCATCCAGAGACACACCTACGAGCAGTACTTC.

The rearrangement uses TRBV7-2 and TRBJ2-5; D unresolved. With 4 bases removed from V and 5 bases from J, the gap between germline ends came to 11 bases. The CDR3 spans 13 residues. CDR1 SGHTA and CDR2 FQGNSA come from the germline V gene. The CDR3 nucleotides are TGTGCCAGCAGCTCCCAGAACGGGGAGACCCAGTACTTC. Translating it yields CASSSQNGETQYF. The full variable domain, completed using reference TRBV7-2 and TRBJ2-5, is GAGVSQSPSNKVTEKGKDVELRCDPISGHTALYWYRQSLGQGLEFLIYFQGNSAPDKSGLPSDRFSAERTGGSVSTLTIQRTQQEDSAVYLCASSSQNGETQYFGPGTRLLVL.

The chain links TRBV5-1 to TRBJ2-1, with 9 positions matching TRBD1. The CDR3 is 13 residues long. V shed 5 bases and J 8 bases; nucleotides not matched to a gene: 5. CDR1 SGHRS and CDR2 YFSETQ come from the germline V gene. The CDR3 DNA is TGCGCCAGCAGTGGGGACAGGGTCGATGAGCAGTTCTTC. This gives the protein CASSGDRVDEQFF.

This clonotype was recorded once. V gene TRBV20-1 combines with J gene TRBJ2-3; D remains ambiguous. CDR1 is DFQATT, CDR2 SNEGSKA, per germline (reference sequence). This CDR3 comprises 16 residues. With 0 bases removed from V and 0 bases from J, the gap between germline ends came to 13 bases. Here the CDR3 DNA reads TGCAGTGCTAGAGATCCGGCCCCGCAAAGCACAGATACGCAGTATTTT. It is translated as CSARDPAPQSTDTQYF.

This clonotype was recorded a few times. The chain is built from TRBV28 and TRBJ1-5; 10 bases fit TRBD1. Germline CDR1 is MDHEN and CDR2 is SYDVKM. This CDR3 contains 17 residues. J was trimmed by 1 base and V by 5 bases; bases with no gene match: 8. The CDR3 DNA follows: TGTGCCAGCAGTGTACCGGGACAGGGGAGAAGCAATCAGCCCCAGCATTTT. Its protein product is CASSVPGQGRSNQPQHF.

The CDR3 nucleotides are TGCGCCAGCAGCTTGGCCCCGACGGGTGATGAGACCCAGTACTTC. Residues: CASSLAPTGDETQYF. The chain uses TRBV5-1 and TRBJ2-5; D unresolved. CDR1 is SGHRS, CDR2 YFSETQ, per germline. V lost 0 bases and J 5 bases, leaving 14 bases between the germline ends. This CDR3 has 15 residues.

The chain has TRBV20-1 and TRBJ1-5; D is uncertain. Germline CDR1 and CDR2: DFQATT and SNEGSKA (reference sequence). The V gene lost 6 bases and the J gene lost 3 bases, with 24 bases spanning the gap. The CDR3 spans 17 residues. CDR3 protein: CSAPSTAGGGYNQPQHF. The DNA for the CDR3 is TGCAGTGCCCCATCGACGGCGGGCGGTGGTTACAATCAGCCCCAGCATTTT.

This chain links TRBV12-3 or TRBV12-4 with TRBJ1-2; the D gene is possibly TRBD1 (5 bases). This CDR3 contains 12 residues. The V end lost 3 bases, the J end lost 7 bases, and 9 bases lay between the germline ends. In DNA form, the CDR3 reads TGTGCCAGCAGTTTCACAGGCTCTGGCTACACCTTC. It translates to CASSFTGSGYTF.

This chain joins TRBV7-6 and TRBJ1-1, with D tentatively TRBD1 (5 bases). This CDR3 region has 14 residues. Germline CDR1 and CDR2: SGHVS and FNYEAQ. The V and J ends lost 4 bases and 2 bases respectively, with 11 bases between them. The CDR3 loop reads CASSSRDGNTEAFF. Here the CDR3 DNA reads TGTGCCAGCAGCTCACGGGACGGTAACACTGAAGCTTTCTTT.

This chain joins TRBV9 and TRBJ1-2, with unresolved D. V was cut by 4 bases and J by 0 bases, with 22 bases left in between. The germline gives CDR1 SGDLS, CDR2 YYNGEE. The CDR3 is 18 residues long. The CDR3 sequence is CASSKNPRGEGSNYGYTF. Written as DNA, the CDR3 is TGTGCCAGCAGCAAGAACCCCCGGGGTGAGGGTTCTAACTATGGCTACACCTTC.

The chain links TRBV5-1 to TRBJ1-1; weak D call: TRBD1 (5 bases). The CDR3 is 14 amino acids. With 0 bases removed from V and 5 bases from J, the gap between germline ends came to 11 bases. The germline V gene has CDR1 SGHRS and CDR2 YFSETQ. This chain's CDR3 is CASSLEGAGTEAFF. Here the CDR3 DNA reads TGCGCCAGCAGCTTGGAAGGGGCTGGAACTGAAGCTTTCTTT. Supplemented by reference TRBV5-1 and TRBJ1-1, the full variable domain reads KAGVTQTPRYLIKTRGQQVTLSCSPISGHRSVSWYQQTPGQGLQFLFEYFSETQRNKGNFPGRFSGRQFSNSRSEMNVSTLELGDSALYLCASSLEGAGTEAFFGQGTRLTVV.

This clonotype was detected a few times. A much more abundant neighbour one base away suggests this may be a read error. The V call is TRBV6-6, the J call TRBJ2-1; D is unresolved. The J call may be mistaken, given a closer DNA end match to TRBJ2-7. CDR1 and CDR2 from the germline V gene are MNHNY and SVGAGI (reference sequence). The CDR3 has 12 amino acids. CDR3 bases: TGTGCCAGCAGTCCTCTTTACAATGAGCAGTACTTC. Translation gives CASSPLYNEQYF.

The CDR3 region has the DNA TGTGCCAGCAGCGACATAGCGGGAGGGCCTAGCACAGATACGCAGTATTTT. This gives the protein CASSDIAGGPSTDTQYF. V and J are TRBV9 and TRBJ2-3, with 11 bases lining up with TRBD2. CDR3 length: 17 residues. CDR1 is SGDLS, CDR2 YYNGEE, per germline. Trimming removed 3 bases from V and 0 bases from J; junction bases left unmatched: 6.

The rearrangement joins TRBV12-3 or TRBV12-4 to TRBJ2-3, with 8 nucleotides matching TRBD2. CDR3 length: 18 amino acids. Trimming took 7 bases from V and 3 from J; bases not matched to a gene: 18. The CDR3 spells CASINHFSGITGTDTQYF. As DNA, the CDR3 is TGTGCCAGCATCAACCACTTTAGCGGGATAACAGGAACAGATACGCAGTATTTT.

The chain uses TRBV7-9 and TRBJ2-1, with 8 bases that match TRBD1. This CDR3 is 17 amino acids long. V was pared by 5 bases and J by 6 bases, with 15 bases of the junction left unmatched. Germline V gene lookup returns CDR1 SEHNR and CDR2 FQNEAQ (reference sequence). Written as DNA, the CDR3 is TGTGCCAGCAGCCGGCGGGCAGGGGGCACCACGGGCAATGAGCAGTTCTTC. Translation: CASSRRAGGTTGNEQFF.

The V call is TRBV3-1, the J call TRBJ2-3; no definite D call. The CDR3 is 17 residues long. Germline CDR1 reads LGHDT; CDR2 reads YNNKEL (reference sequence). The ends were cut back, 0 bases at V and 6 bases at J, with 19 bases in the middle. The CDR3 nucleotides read TGTGCCAGCAGCCAAGATTCGGTGAGGAAACCGTACGATACGCAGTATTTT. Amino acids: CASSQDSVRKPYDTQYF.

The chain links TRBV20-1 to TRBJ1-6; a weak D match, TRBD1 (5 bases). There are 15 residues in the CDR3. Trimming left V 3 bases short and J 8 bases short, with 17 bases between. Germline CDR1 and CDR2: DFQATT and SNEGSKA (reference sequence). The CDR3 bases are TGCAGTGCTAGGGACGCAGGGACTGTAGATTCACCCCTCCACTTT. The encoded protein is CSARDAGTVDSPLHF.

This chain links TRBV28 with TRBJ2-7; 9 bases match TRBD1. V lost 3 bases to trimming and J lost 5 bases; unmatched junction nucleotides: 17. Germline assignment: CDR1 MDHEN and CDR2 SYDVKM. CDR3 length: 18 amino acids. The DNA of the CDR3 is TGTGCCAGCAGTTTGATCGCCAGCCCGGGGACAGGGCACGACGAGCAGTACTTC. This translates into CASSLIASPGTGHDEQYF.